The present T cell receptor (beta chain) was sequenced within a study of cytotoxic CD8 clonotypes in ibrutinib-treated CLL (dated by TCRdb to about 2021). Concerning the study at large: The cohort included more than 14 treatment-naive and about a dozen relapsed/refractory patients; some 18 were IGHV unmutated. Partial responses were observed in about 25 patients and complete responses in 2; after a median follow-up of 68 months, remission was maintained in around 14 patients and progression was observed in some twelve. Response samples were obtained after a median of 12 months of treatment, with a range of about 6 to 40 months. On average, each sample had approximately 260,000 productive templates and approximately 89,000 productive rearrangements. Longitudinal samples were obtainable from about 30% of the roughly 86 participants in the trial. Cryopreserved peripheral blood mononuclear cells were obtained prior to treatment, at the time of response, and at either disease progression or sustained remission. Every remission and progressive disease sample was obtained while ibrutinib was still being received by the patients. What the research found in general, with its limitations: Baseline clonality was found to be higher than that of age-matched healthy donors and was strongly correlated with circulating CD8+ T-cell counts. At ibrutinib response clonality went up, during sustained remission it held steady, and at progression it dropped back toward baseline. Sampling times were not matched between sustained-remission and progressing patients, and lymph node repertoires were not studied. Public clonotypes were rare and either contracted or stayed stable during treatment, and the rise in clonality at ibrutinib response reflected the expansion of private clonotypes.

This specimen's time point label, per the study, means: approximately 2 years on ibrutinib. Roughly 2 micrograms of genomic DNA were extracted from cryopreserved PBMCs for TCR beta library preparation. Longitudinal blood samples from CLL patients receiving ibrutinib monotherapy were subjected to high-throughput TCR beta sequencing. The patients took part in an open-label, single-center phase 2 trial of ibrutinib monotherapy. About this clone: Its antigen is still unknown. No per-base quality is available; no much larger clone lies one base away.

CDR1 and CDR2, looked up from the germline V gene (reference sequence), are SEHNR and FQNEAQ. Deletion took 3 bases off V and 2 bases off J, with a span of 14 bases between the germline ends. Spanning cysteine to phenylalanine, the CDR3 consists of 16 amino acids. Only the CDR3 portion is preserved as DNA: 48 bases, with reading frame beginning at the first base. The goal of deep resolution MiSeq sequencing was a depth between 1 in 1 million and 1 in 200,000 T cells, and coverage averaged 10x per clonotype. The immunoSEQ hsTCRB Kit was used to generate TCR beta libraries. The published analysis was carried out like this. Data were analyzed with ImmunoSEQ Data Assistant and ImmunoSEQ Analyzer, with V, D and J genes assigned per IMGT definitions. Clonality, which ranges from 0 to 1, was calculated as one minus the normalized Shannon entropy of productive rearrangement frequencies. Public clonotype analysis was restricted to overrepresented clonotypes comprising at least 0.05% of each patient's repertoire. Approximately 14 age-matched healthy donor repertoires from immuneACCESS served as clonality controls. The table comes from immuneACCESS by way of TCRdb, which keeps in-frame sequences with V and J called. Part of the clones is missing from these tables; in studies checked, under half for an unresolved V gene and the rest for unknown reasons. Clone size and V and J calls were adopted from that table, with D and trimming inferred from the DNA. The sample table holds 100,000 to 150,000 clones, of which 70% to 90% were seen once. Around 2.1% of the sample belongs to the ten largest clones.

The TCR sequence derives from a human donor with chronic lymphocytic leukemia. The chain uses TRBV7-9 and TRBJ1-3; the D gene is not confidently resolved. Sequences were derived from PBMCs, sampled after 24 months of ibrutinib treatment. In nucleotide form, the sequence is TGTGCCAGCAGCTTGTACGGACGGAGGGCTGGAAACACCATATATTTT. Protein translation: CASSLYGRRAGNTIYF.